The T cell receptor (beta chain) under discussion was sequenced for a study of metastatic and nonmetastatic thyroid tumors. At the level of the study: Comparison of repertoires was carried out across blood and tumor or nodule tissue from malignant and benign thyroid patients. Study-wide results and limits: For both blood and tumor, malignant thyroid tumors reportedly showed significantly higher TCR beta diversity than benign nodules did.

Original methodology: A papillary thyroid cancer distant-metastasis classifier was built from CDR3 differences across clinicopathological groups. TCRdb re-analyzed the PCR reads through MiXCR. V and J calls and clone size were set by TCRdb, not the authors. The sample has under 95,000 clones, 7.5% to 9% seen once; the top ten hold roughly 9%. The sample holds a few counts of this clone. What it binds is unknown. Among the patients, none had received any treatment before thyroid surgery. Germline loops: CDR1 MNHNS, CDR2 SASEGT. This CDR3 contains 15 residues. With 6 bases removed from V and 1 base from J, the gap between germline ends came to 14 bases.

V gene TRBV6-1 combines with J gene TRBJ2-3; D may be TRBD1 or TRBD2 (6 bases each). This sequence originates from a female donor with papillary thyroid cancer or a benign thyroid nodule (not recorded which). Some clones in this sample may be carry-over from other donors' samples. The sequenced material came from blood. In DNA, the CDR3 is TGTGCCAGCAGAGGGTGGGGGGCCGGCACAGATACGCAGTATTTT. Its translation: CASRGWGAGTDTQYF.